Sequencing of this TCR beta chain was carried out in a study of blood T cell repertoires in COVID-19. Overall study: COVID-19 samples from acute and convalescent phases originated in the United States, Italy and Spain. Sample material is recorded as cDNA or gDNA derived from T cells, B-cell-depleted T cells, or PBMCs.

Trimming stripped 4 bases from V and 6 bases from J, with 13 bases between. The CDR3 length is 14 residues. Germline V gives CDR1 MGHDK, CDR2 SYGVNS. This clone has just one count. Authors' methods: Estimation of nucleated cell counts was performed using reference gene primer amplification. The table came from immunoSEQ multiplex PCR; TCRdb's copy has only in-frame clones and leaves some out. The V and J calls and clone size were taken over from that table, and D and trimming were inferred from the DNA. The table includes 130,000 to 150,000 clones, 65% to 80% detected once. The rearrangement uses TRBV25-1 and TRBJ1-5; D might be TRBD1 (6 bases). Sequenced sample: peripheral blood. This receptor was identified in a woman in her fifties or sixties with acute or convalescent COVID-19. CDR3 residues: CASSGAGELQPQHF. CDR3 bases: TGTGCCAGCAGTGGCGCAGGGGAGCTTCAGCCCCAGCATTTT.